This T cell receptor (beta chain) was identified in a study of shared clonotypes between healthy human individuals. CD45RO-negative, CCR7-positively selected cells formed the naive CD8 fraction, excluding terminally differentiated effector memory CD45RA+ cells. Some clones are missing from TCRdb's copy, which holds only in-frame ones; the method was immunoSEQ multiplex PCR. The table records about 2.1 million clones, around 95% of them present only once. Germline-derived CDR1 and CDR2 are GTSNPN and SVGIG (reference sequence). This CDR3 region has 16 residues. With 3 bases clipped from V and 3 bases from J, the junction kept 10 bases outside the gene matches. This clone came up once.

This chain joins TRBV30 and TRBJ2-2; TRBD1 matches 7 bases. This clonotype was obtained from a man in his late teens or twenties in good health. Some clones in this sample may be carry-over from other donors' samples. Sample: naive CD8+ T cells from PBMCs. The CDR3 loop is CAWSPRVRGHTGELFF. CDR3 bases: TGTGCCTGGAGCCCTCGGGTGAGGGGGCACACCGGGGAGCTGTTTTTT.